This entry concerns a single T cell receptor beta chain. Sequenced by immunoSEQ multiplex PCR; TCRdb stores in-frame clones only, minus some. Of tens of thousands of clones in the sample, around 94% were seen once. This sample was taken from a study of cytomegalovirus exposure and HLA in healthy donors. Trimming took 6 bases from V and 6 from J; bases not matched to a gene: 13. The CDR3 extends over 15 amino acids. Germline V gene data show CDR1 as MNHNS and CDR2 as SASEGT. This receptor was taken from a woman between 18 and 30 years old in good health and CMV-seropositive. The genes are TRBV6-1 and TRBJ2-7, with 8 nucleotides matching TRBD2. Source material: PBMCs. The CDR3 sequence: CASSVPGLDVSEQYF. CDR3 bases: TGTGCCAGCAGCGTACCGGGACTAGATGTGTCCGAGCAGTACTTC.